A single T cell receptor beta chain is shown here with its context. Its matching antigen is unknown. The source of the sample is a study of long-term antiretroviral therapy in people with HIV. An immunoSEQ assay, version v3.0, was performed at survey level. Profiled with immunoSEQ multiplex PCR; TCRdb holds only in-frame clones, not every one. The table shows some 16,000 clones, with around 81% occurring only once. Germline trimming cut 6 bases from V and 0 bases from J; bases unmatched to any gene: 5. CDR3 length equals 15 residues. CDR1 and CDR2 (germline): MNHNY, SVGAGI (reference sequence). General study results and limits: Specimen acquisition occurred between about 2004 and 2018, potentially under older ART regimens. Although diversity increased after ART, it remained lower than in transplant donor controls. Adherence to ART, viral resistance and therapy changes lacked any data.

This specimen was unsorted PBMCs, taken 0.1 years before starting antiretroviral therapy. The rearrangement uses TRBV6-6 and TRBJ1-3, with 7 bases fitting TRBD1. The receptor's source is a man between 18 and 35 years old with HIV. The CDR3 nucleotides read TGTGCCAGCAGAGGGACAGCTAGCTCTGGAAACACCATATATTTT. It codes for CASRGTASSGNTIYF.